Each of the 14 T cell receptor beta chains below was sequenced from the same sample in a study of regulatory T cells in long-lasting Graves disease. Relying on iRepertoire HTBI primers and Arm-PCR of CDR3 regions, the team built TCR beta libraries. TCRdb processed the multiplex PCR reads anew with MiXCR; each CDR3 protein has one entry. The sample has more than 450,000 distinct CDR3 sequences; roughly 17% are singletons. Time point described: newly diagnosed GD, antithyroid drugs for less than 3 months. From PBMCs, RNA was extracted and then used to make the TCR library. In addition, the sample was reused for a study of T cells in Graves' hyperthyroidism and ophthalmopathy.

This sample comprised peripheral blood mononuclear cells (PBMCs), obtained at new diagnosis, from a patient treated with antithyroid drugs. The receptors stem from a man aged 40-49 years with Graves disease.

This clonotype was seen ten or more times. The V call is TRBV20-1, the J call TRBJ2-3; 7 bases are a match to TRBD1. The CDR3 is 12 amino acids. With V trimmed by 6 bases and J by 3 bases, 3 bases remained unmatched. Germline CDR1 DFQATT, CDR2 SNEGSKA (reference sequence). DNA for the CDR3: TGCAGTGCGGAACAGGGGACAGATACGCAGTATTTT. Protein sequence: CSAEQGTDTQYF.

Only a few counts were recorded for this clonotype. The rearrangement uses TRBV6-2 or TRBV6-3 and TRBJ1-4; tentative D call: TRBD1 (5 bases). The CDR3 has 13 residues. Trimming pared 6 bases from V and 7 bases from J, leaving 12 bases between. Germline CDR1 MNHEY, CDR2 SVGEGT. The chain's CDR3 is CASRGRGTEKLFF. CDR3 DNA sequence: TGTGCCAGCAGGGGGCGGGGAACTGAAAAACTGTTTTTT.

Only a few counts were recorded for this clonotype. The V gene is TRBV5-1, the J gene TRBJ1-3; no clear D. Germline CDR1 reads SGHRS; CDR2 reads YFSETQ. Between the trimmed V and J ends, which lost 4 bases and 2 bases, there was a span of 4 bases. The CDR3 length is 12 residues. This chain's CDR3 is CASSPAGNTIYF. The CDR3 DNA sequence: TGCGCCAGCAGCCCGGCTGGAAACACCATATATTTT.

At least ten counts were recorded for this clonotype. This rearrangement joins TRBV29-1 to TRBJ2-3; possible D gene TRBD2, 5 bases. Germline-derived CDR1 and CDR2 are SQVTM and ANQGSEA. The CDR3 covers 14 residues. Trimming removed 1 base at V and 5 bases at J, with 13 bases between. The CDR3 loop is CSVEGPLREDTQYF. The CDR3 DNA follows: TGCAGCGTTGAAGGCCCCCTCCGGGAAGATACGCAGTATTTT.

This sequence joins TRBV6-1 and TRBJ2-1, with TRBD2 as a possible D gene (6 bases). Germline V lookup: CDR1 MNHNS, CDR2 SASEGT. The CDR3 contains 17 residues. The ends were cut back, 5 bases at V and 0 bases at J, with 17 bases in the middle. CDR3 coding DNA: TGTGCCAGCAGTCCCAGAGGAGCGACTAGCTCCTACAATGAGCAGTTCTTC. Translated, it gives CASSPRGATSSYNEQFF.

Details on this clonotype: A read error may explain this, as a much larger clone is one base away. The gene calls are TRBV29-1 and TRBJ1-1; D is possibly TRBD1 (5 bases). The CDR3 is 17 residues long. The germline V gene has CDR1 SQVTM and CDR2 ANQGSEA. Here the CDR3 reads CSADSRTQSHMNTEALF. The CDR3 DNA sequence: TGCAGCGCCGATAGCAGGACACAGTCCCACATGAACACTGAAGCTCTCTTT.

This clonotype occurred many times. The chain is built from TRBV2 and TRBJ2-7; unclear D gene. CDR1 is SNHLY and CDR2 is FYNNEI in the germline V gene. The CDR3 extends over 12 amino acids. Trimming removed 1 base at V and 6 bases at J, with 7 bases between. CDR3 sequence (DNA): TGTGCCAGCAGTGAAGGAACTTTCGAGCAGTACTTC. Protein product: CASSEGTFEQYF.

Details on this clonotype: A far larger clone is only one base removed, so a read error is likely. The chain couples TRBV6-2 or TRBV6-3 to TRBJ2-2; no firm D call. Germline CDR1 reads MNHEY; CDR2 reads SVGEGT. V was shortened by 5 bases and J by 3 bases, with 7 bases between the two germline ends. CDR3 length: 13 amino acids. The CDR3 bases are TGTGCCAGCAGTGAGGCCTACACCGGGGAGCTGTTTTTT. Translating gives CASSEAYTGELFF.

In this sample, this clonotype turned up many times. This chain links TRBV10-3 with TRBJ2-7; 7 nucleotides agree with TRBD1. The CDR3 totals 12 residues. The ends lost 10 bases at V and 1 base at J; junction bases unmatched: 4. CDR1 is ENHRY and CDR2 is SYGVKD in the germline V gene. The CDR3 here is CATQQGSYEQYF. The CDR3 DNA sequence: TGTGCCACCCAACAGGGGTCCTACGAGCAGTACTTC.

There are a few counts of this clonotype. The chain has TRBV4-1 and TRBJ2-2; D not certain. V was pared by 0 bases and J by 8 bases, with 4 bases between. CDR1 and CDR2 (germline): MGHRA, YSYEKL. This CDR3 region has 12 residues. The CDR3 sequence: CASSQEGGELFF. CDR3 bases: TGCGCCAGCAGCCAAGAAGGAGGGGAGCTGTTTTTT.

This clonotype was recorded many times. This chain joins TRBV18 and TRBJ2-7; either TRBD1 or TRBD2 may supply D (6 bases each). Trimming cost V 6 bases and J 5 bases, with 17 bases left between them. CDR1 and CDR2 (germline): KGHSH, LQKENI. The CDR3 consists of 14 residues. The CDR3 DNA sequence: TGTGCCAGCTCCCCGATACGGGGGCTGAACGAGCAGTACTTC. This sequence encodes CASSPIRGLNEQYF.

This clonotype was seen many times. The chain is built from TRBV28 and TRBJ1-2, with D hard to call. V gave up 4 bases and J gave up 2 bases, with 5 bases separating them. The germline CDR1 and CDR2 sequences are MDHEN and SYDVKM. This CDR3 is built from 12 residues. The CDR3 coding sequence is TGTGCCAGCAGTTCCCTGAACTATGGCTACACCTTC. This sequence encodes CASSSLNYGYTF.

The gene calls are TRBV9 and TRBJ1-2; D perhaps matches TRBD1 (5 bases). The germline V and J ends were trimmed by 4 bases and 0 bases, with 10 bases remaining between them. From germline, CDR1 is SGDLS and CDR2 YYNGEE. This CDR3 is 14 amino acids long. CDR3: CASSPRTTNYGYTF. The CDR3 nucleotides read TGTGCCAGCAGCCCACGGACAACTAACTATGGCTACACCTTC.

This clonotype was counted many times. This chain links TRBV11-2 with TRBJ2-1, with 7 bases aligning to TRBD1. This CDR3 comprises 17 residues. V shed 5 bases and J 0 bases; nucleotides not matched to a gene: 10. Germline V gives CDR1 SGHAT, CDR2 FQNNGV. CDR3: CASSPSRQGRSYNEQFF. As DNA, the CDR3 is TGTGCCAGCAGCCCATCCAGACAGGGCCGCTCCTACAATGAGCAGTTCTTC.